This passage covers 28 T cell receptor beta chains from one sample sequenced in a study of CD8+ T cells in alopecia areata. Treatment: oral pan-JAK inhibitor, 5-10 mg twice daily. cDNA prepared by RNA extraction and subsequent reverse transcription served as the template for sequencing. Sequencing was performed with immunoSEQ multiplex PCR; in TCRdb, only in-frame clones are kept and a portion is missing. The sample lists about 210,000 clones; approximately 72% were seen once. Specimen: CD4+ T cells sorted from blood, collected between weeks 43 and 45, from a patient treated with tofacitinib. The receptors derive from a human donor with alopecia areata.

This chain connects TRBV10-3 to TRBJ1-5; D is perhaps TRBD1 (5 bases). The V end lost 10 bases, the J end lost 0 bases, and 22 bases lay between the germline ends. There are 17 residues in the CDR3. The germline V gene encodes CDR1 ENHRY and CDR2 SYGVKD. CDR3 residues: CAKLGRGALYSNQPQHF. The CDR3 DNA is TGTGCCAAACTCGGACGGGGCGCCCTATATAGCAATCAGCCCCAGCATTTT.

The CDR3 sequence: CAWSTKTAAKNIQYF. The CDR3 bases are TGTGCCTGGAGTACCAAGACAGCAGCCAAAAACATTCAGTACTTC. The chain joins TRBV30 to TRBJ2-4; the D gene is possibly TRBD1 (5 bases). V was clipped by 2 bases and J by 0 bases, with 11 bases between them. This CDR3 region has 15 residues. The germline CDR1 and CDR2 sequences are GTSNPN and SVGIG (reference sequence).

This chain links TRBV5-1 with TRBJ2-7; 8 bases match TRBD1. The CDR3 spans 14 residues. J was trimmed by 5 bases and V by 2 bases; bases with no gene match: 6. Germline loops: CDR1 SGHRS, CDR2 YFSETQ. DNA for the CDR3: TGCGCCAGCAGCTTCGGGGACAGGTATAACGAGCAGTACTTC. Amino acid sequence: CASSFGDRYNEQYF.

For the CDR3, the DNA is TGTGCCAGCAGCTTAGCTAGGCCAGGGAGCTCCTATAATTCACCCCTCCACTTT. It specifies CASSLARPGSSYNSPLHF. The gene calls are TRBV7-8 and TRBJ1-6; the D gene is possibly TRBD1 (5 bases). This CDR3 comprises 18 residues. Germline CDR1 SGHVS, CDR2 FQNEAQ. The V end was cut by 0 bases, the J end by 0 bases, with 12 bases between.

This clone was detected only a few times. This chain joins TRBV18 and TRBJ2-3; no definite D call. Trimming left V 1 base short and J 5 bases short, with 10 bases between. Germline V CDR1 and CDR2: KGHSH, LQKENI. This CDR3 is built from 14 residues. This chain's CDR3 is CASSPRSSGDTQYF. The CDR3 nucleotides read TGTGCCAGCTCACCACGTTCCTCCGGAGATACGCAGTATTTT. The whole variable domain, filled in from reference TRBV18 and TRBJ2-3, reads NAGVMQNPRHLVRRRGQEARLRCSPMKGHSHVYWYRQLPEEGLKFMVYLQKENIIDESGMPKERFSAEFPKEGPSILRIQQVVRGDSAAYFCASSPRSSGDTQYFGPGTRLTVL.

This clone was recorded at least ten times. The V call is TRBV11-2, the J call TRBJ2-7; D remains ambiguous. Trimming took off 5 bases at V and 0 bases at J, with 8 bases between the two ends. Germline values: CDR1 SGHAT, CDR2 FQNNGV. CDR3 length: 13 amino acids. CDR3 protein: CASSALSSYEQYF. The DNA for the CDR3 is TGTGCCAGCAGCGCATTAAGCTCCTACGAGCAGTACTTC. Full variable domain (outside the CDR3, taken from reference TRBV11-2 and TRBJ2-7): EAGVAQSPRYKIIEKRQSVAFWCNPISGHATLYWYQQILGQGPKLLIQFQNNGVVDDSQLPKDRFSAERLKGVDSTLKIQPAKLEDSAVYLCASSALSSYEQYFGPGTRLTVT.

The chain joins TRBV5-6 to TRBJ2-5, with a tentative D call TRBD2 (6 bases). V was shortened by 3 bases and J by 5 bases, with 14 bases between the two germline ends. The CDR3 runs to 14 residues. Germline V gives CDR1 SGHDT, CDR2 YYEEEE. The CDR3 bases are TGTGCCAGCAGCTGGTCGGGGGAGAGGGAGACCCAGTACTTC. The encoded protein is CASSWSGERETQYF.

About this clone: The same CDR3 also results from other DNA sequences found in this sample. The chain uses TRBV20-1 and TRBJ2-5; D not certain. The V gene lost 3 bases and the J gene lost 5 bases, with 4 bases spanning the gap. The CDR3 spans 10 residues. The V gene's germline CDR1 is DFQATT and CDR2 SNEGSKA (reference sequence). As DNA, the CDR3 is TGCAGTGCTAGCGGGGAGACCCAGTACTTC. Translating gives CSASGETQYF.

The chain recombines TRBV29-1 with TRBJ1-2, with a possible D match to TRBD1 (5 bases). Trimming left V 5 bases short and J 6 bases short, with 10 bases between. This CDR3 contains 11 residues. Germline CDR1 reads SQVTM; CDR2 reads ANQGSEA. The CDR3 region is CSVRGADGYTF. CDR3 nucleotides: TGCAGCGTTCGAGGGGCGGATGGCTACACCTTC.

The V call is TRBV5-1, the J call TRBJ2-6; possible D gene TRBD2, 5 bases. Germline V gene sequence: CDR1 SGHRS, CDR2 YFSETQ. The CDR3 totals 16 residues. V dropped 0 bases and J dropped 2 bases, with 9 bases sitting between them. CDR3 residues: CASSLGWGAGANVLTF. CDR3 nucleotides: TGCGCCAGCAGCTTGGGATGGGGAGCTGGGGCCAACGTCCTGACTTTC.

The chain couples TRBV19 to TRBJ1-5; 7 bases fit TRBD1. Trimming cost V 5 bases and J 0 bases; bases outside gene matches: 16. The CDR3 has 19 residues. The germline gives CDR1 LNHDA, CDR2 SQIVND (reference sequence). The CDR3 bases are TGTGCCAGTAGTCGCCTTCCCACAGGGACAGACAATAGCAATCAGCCCCAGCATTTT. Translating gives CASSRLPTGTDNSNQPQHF.

This rearrangement joins TRBV25-1 to TRBJ1-3, with D possibly matching TRBD1 (5 bases). CDR1 and CDR2 from the germline V gene are MGHDK and SYGVNS. The CDR3 is 13 amino acids. V was cut by 6 bases and J by 2 bases, with 8 bases left in between. The CDR3 coding sequence is TGTGCCAGCAGCCCGACAGCTGGAAACACCATATATTTT. Translated: CASSPTAGNTIYF.

The genes are TRBV6-1 and TRBJ2-1; 7 positions match TRBD2. Germline CDR1 and CDR2: MNHNS and SASEGT. The V and J ends lost 8 bases and 0 bases, in that order; junction bases with no gene match: 7. This CDR3 contains 15 residues. The chain's CDR3 is CASSSGESSYNEQFF. CDR3 in DNA: TGTGCCAGCTCAAGCGGGGAAAGCTCCTACAATGAGCAGTTCTTC.

The chain is built from TRBV5-6 and TRBJ2-5, with D perhaps TRBD1 (5 bases). Trimming took off 5 bases at V and 3 bases at J, with 14 bases between the two ends. CDR1 SGHDT and CDR2 YYEEEE come from the germline V gene. This CDR3 has 14 residues. CDR3 loop: CASSNSLGEETQYF. CDR3 sequence (DNA): TGTGCCAGCAGTAACTCCTTAGGGGAAGAGACCCAGTACTTC.

V usage is TRBV15 and J usage is TRBJ2-1; tentatively, D is TRBD2 (5 bases). Germline CDR1 LNHNV, CDR2 YYDKDF (reference sequence). The V and J ends lost 0 bases and 3 bases respectively, with 12 bases between them. The CDR3 contains 16 residues. The CDR3 here is CATSRDQDEGYNEQFF. CDR3 DNA sequence: TGTGCCACCAGCAGAGATCAAGACGAGGGCTACAATGAGCAGTTCTTC.

V is TRBV5-1 and J is TRBJ1-1, with D hard to call. V dropped 1 base and J dropped 0 bases, with 7 bases sitting between them. Germline CDR1 is SGHRS and CDR2 is YFSETQ. The CDR3 has 14 residues. For the CDR3, the DNA is TGCGCCAGCAGCTTGAACCTCATGAACACTGAAGCTTTCTTT. It codes for CASSLNLMNTEAFF.

With respect to this clone: Other DNA sequences in the sample encode the same CDR3. J is TRBJ1-2 and V is TRBV11-1, with 8 bases matching TRBD1. V lost 1 base and J lost 8; bases outside the gene matches: 3. The CDR3 length is 13 residues. Germline CDR1 and CDR2: SGHAT and FQDESV (reference sequence). The CDR3 region is CASSLGQGNGYTF. The CDR3 nucleotides read TGTGCCAGCAGCTTAGGACAGGGGAACGGCTACACCTTC.

This sequence joins TRBV29-1 and TRBJ2-2; unclear D gene. This CDR3 contains 13 residues. V lost 5 bases to trimming and J lost 1 base, with 8 bases between them. In germline, CDR1 is SQVTM, CDR2 ANQGSEA. The CDR3 region is CSVIRLNTGELFF. The CDR3 bases are TGCAGCGTTATCAGGCTGAACACCGGGGAGCTGTTTTTT.

The gene calls are TRBV29-1 and TRBJ2-3; 8 bases are shared with TRBD2. The trim removed 3 bases at V and 1 base at J, leaving 12 bases unmatched. This CDR3 spans 17 amino acids. Germline V gives CDR1 SQVTM, CDR2 ANQGSEA. The CDR3 DNA reads as TGCAGCGTTGACGACCCGGGGGGGGGCGCGGGCACAGATACGCAGTATTTT. As protein: CSVDDPGGGAGTDTQYF.

This clone has just a few counts. The chain links TRBV30 to TRBJ1-2; D uncertain. Trimming removed 7 bases from V and 5 bases from J, with 20 bases in between. The germline gives CDR1 GTSNPN, CDR2 SVGIG (reference sequence). CDR3 length: 14 amino acids. CDR3: CASAYPRTLYGYTF. CDR3 coding DNA: TGTGCCTCGGCCTACCCGAGAACCCTGTATGGCTACACCTTC.

V is TRBV29-1 and J is TRBJ2-1, with D unclear. Germline-derived CDR1 and CDR2 are SQVTM and ANQGSEA. Trimming shortened V by 5 bases and J by 4 bases, and 6 bases separated the two germline ends. This CDR3 spans 11 amino acids. DNA for the CDR3: TGCAGCGTTACGAGGTACAATGAGCAGTTCTTC. Amino acids: CSVTRYNEQFF.

The rearrangement links TRBV25-1 to TRBJ1-4; D not resolved. Germline values: CDR1 MGHDK, CDR2 SYGVNS. Trimming cost V 5 bases and J 0 bases, with 13 bases left between them. This CDR3 contains 16 residues. In DNA form, the CDR3 reads TGTGCCAGCAGTCCGGCTGTATCCTCAACTAATGAAAAACTGTTTTTT. It encodes CASSPAVSSTNEKLFF.

The chain combines TRBV2 with TRBJ2-3; a weak D match, TRBD1 (5 bases). CDR3 size: 12 residues. CDR1 is SNHLY, CDR2 FYNNEI, per germline. V was trimmed by 3 bases and J by 11 bases, leaving 12 bases between them. For the CDR3, the DNA is TGTGCCAGCAGTGATCGGACAAGGGTGCAGTATTTT. Translation gives CASSDRTRVQYF.

This clone was found a few times. This sequence joins TRBV30 and TRBJ2-7; 11 nucleotides agree with TRBD1. Germline V CDR1 and CDR2: GTSNPN, SVGIG (reference sequence). The CDR3 length is 15 residues. V gave up 0 bases and J gave up 7 bases; unmatched junction bases: 8. CDR3 in amino acids: CAWSVQGQGAWEQYF. DNA for the CDR3: TGTGCCTGGAGTGTACAAGGACAGGGGGCGTGGGAGCAGTACTTC.

This clone was seen a single time. The rearrangement joins TRBV7-2 to TRBJ2-1; 15 positions match TRBD2. Trimming at V came to 6 bases and at J to 5 bases, leaving 2 bases not matched to a gene. This CDR3 region has 15 residues. In germline, CDR1 is SGHTA, CDR2 FQGNSA. The DNA for the CDR3 is TGTGCCAGCAGGGGACTAGCGGGGGGACACAATGAGCAGTTCTTC. Protein: CASRGLAGGHNEQFF.

The V call is TRBV2, the J call TRBJ2-1; D may be TRBD1 or TRBD2 (5 bases each). In germline, CDR1 is SNHLY, CDR2 FYNNEI. This CDR3 comprises 15 residues. V was cut by 2 bases and J by 7 bases, with 15 bases left in between. The CDR3 loop reads CASSERGVGKNEQFF. The CDR3 DNA is TGTGCCAGCAGTGAACGAGGGGTCGGTAAGAATGAGCAGTTCTTC.

The chain uses TRBV29-1 and TRBJ2-3; 8 positions agree with TRBD2. Trimming at V came to 7 bases and at J to 6 bases, leaving 6 bases not matched to a gene. The CDR3 is made up of 12 amino acids. Germline V gene lookup returns CDR1 SQVTM and CDR2 ANQGSEA. The CDR3 DNA sequence: TGCAGCGCCACCTCGGGGGGGGATACGCAGTATTTT. This sequence encodes CSATSGGDTQYF.

This sequence joins TRBV5-1 and TRBJ1-1; 10 positions match TRBD1. Per germline, CDR1 SGHRS and CDR2 YFSETQ. The CDR3 sequence is 14 residues long. V gave up 5 bases and J gave up 5 bases; unmatched junction bases: 6. The CDR3 coding sequence is TGCGCCAGCAGGCCAGACAGGGGGCGGACTGAAGCTTTCTTT. Its translation is CASRPDRGRTEAFF.